Ten or more counts support the clone carrying this T cell receptor beta chain. As yet, its antigen is unknown. According to the study, TCR beta libraries were built with iRepertoire HTBI primers and CDR3-region Arm-PCR. TCRdb recomputed calls from the multiplex PCR reads with MiXCR, one row per CDR3 protein. The data hold about 530,000 distinct CDR3 sequences, with 15% to 20% observed a single time. The germline CDR1 and CDR2 sequences are MDHEN and SYDVKM. The V end was cut by 6 bases, the J end by 5 bases, with 13 bases between. The CDR3 extends over 13 amino acids. The data are from a study of regulatory T cells in long-lasting Graves disease. Study overall: For under 3 months, newly diagnosed Graves' patients had been taking antithyroid drugs.

Points from the study as a whole: Favoring TRBV28, TRBJ1-2 and TRBJ2-5 was a feature seen in persistent disease. Patients with persistent Graves' had lower TCR diversity than newly diagnosed patients.

Time point given: newly diagnosed GD, antithyroid drugs for less than 3 months. After RNA was extracted from PBMCs, the TCR library was made from it. This same sample was also taken into another study, of T cells in Graves' hyperthyroidism and ophthalmopathy.

This sequence originates from a woman aged 40-65 years with Graves disease. The sequenced sample was peripheral blood mononuclear cells (PBMCs), obtained at new diagnosis, from a patient treated with antithyroid drugs. The chain uses TRBV28 and TRBJ1-1; D possibly corresponds to TRBD1 (6 bases). The CDR3 coding sequence is TGTGCCAGCAGCTACAGGGTTGAGACTGAAGCTTTCTTT. The encoded protein is CASSYRVETEAFF.